In this sample, the clone carrying this T cell receptor delta chain is medium-sized. This sample stems from a study of gamma-delta T cells after stem cell transplantation. TCRdb re-processed the RT-PCR reads using CATT. The table lists about 1,100 delta-chain clones, around 13% of them singletons. Germline loops: CDR1 TSWWSYY, CDR2 QGS. CDR3 length: 30 amino acids. V lost 2 bases and J lost 1; bases outside the gene matches: 44. This TCR was sampled from a human donor. It is not recorded whose cells these are; they may come from a transplant donor. This sequence joins TRDV1 and TRDJ1; TRDD3 agrees at 12 bases. Input material: gamma-delta T cells. CDR3 residues: CALGEGKPSSYVTYVNLLLGDTYTTDKLIF. The CDR3 DNA reads as TGTGCTCTTGGGGAAGGTAAACCCTCGTCCTACGTCACTTACGTAAATCTCCTACTGGGGGATACTTATACCACCGATAAACTCATCTTT.